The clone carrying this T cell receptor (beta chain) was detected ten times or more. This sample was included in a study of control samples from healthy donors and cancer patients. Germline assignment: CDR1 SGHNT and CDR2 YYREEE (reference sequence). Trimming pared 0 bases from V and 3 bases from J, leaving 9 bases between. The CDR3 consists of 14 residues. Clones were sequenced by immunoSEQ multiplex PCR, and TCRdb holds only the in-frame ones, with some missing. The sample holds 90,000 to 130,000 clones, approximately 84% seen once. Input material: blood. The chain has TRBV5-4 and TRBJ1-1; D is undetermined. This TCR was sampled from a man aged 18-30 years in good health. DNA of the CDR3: TGTGCCAGCAGCTTGGGCGGGATCTACACTGAAGCTTTCTTT. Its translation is CASSLGGIYTEAFF.